This T cell receptor beta chain was identified during a study of CD8+CD57+ T cells in acquired aplastic anemia. Study information: Sorted CD4+ and CD8+ cells gave a mean 3.2 ug DNA, range roughly 0.2 to 27.4 ug. General study points: Researchers reported that CD8+ Simpson's diversity was not significantly different in patients versus controls. Patients and controls turned out to have some 30 CD8+ CDR3 sequences in common.

Germline-derived CDR1 and CDR2 are SNHLY and FYNNEI. The germline V and J ends were trimmed by 1 base and 5 bases, with 11 bases remaining between them. This CDR3 contains 14 residues. Those patients picked for sequencing had displayed CD8+CD57+ cell expansion on flow cytometry. No patient had been given any therapy when blood was sampled. Profiling of TCR beta VDJ combinations and CDR3 sequences used genomic DNA as template. TCRdb used MiXCR to reprocess the reads, holding one entry per CDR3 protein. The sample yields approximately 170,000 distinct CDR3 sequences, over 40% seen once. Of note for this clonotype: Antigen unknown.

The chain carries TRBV2 and TRBJ1-1; D call uncertain. Sequenced input: sorted CD4+, CD8+, or CD8+CD57+ T cells (not recorded which) from PBMCs. The sequence was obtained from a human donor with aplastic anemia. This CDR3 is CASSEEPGGTEAFF. The CDR3 DNA is TGTGCCAGCAGTGAAGAGCCGGGAGGAACTGAAGCTTTCTTT.